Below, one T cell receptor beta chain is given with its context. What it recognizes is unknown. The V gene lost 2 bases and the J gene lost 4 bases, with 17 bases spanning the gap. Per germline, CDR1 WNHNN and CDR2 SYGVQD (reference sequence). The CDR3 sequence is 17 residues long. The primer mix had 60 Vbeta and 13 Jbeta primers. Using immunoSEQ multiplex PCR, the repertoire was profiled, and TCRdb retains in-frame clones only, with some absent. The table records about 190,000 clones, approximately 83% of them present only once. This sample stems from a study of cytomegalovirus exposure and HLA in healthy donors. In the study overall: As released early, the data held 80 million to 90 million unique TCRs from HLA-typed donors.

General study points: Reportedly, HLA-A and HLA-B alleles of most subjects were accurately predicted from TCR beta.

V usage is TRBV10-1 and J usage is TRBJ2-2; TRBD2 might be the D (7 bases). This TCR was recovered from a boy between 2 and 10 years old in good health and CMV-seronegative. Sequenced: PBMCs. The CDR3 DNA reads TGCGCCAGCAGTGAGGCTGTGGGGGGGCTCGGCACCGGGGAGCTGTTTTTT. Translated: CASSEAVGGLGTGELFF.